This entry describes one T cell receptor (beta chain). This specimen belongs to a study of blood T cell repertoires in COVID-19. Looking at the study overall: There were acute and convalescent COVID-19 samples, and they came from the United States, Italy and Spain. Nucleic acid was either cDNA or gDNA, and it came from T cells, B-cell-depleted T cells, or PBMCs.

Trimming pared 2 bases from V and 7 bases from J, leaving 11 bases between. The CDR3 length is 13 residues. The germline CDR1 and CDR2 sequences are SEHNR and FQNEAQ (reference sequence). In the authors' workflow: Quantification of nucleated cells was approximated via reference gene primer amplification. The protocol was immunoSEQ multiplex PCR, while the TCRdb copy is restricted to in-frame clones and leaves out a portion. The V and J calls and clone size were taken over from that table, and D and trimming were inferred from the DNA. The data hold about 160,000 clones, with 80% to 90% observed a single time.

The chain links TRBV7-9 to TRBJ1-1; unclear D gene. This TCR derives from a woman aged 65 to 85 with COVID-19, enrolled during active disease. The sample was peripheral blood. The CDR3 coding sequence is TGTGCCAGCAGCTTATTATCGAGGCATGAAGCTTTCTTT. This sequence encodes CASSLLSRHEAFF.